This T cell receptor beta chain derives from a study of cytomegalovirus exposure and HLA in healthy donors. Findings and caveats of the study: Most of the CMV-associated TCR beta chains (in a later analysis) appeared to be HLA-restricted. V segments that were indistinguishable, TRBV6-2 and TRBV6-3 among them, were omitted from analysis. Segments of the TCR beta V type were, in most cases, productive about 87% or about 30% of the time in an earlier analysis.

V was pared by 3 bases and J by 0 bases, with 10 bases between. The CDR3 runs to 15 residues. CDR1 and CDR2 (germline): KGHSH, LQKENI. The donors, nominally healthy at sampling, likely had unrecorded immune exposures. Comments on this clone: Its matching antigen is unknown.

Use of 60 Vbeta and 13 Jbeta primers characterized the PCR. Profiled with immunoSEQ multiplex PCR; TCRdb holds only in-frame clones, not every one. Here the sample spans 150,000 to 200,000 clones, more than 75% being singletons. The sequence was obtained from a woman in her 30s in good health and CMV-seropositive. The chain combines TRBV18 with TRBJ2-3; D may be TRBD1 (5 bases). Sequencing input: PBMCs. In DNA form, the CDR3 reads TGTGCCAGCTCACCGAGACAGACTAGCACAGATACGCAGTATTTT. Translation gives CASSPRQTSTDTQYF. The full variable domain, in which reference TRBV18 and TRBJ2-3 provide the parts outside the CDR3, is NAGVMQNPRHLVRRRGQEARLRCSPMKGHSHVYWYRQLPEEGLKFMVYLQKENIIDESGMPKERFSAEFPKEGPSILRIQQVVRGDSAAYFCASSPRQTSTDTQYFGPGTRLTVL.